This T cell receptor beta chain was identified in a study of glioma-infiltrating T cells. Study-wide findings and caveats: Shared blood CDR3 signature motifs marked patients with low tissue-blood divergence. CDR3 overlap between tissue and blood was very small.

This clonotype came up a few times. What it binds is not known. Using RNA template, CDR3s of TCR alpha and beta were amplified with iRepertoire arm-PCR. TCRdb fed the multiplex PCR reads into MiXCR, producing one record per CDR3 protein. Found here are 300,000 to 400,000 distinct CDR3 sequences, around 38% of them singletons; the top ten hold around 12%. Germline-derived CDR1 and CDR2 are SGHDT and YYEEEE. CDR3 length: 14 residues. Trimming left V 1 base short and J 2 bases short, with 8 bases between. The sequenced sample was glioma tissue, nonneoplastic brain tissue, or PBMCs (not recorded which). The chain combines TRBV5-6 with TRBJ2-3; D gene unclear. This TCR was sampled from a human donor with low-grade glioma or glioblastoma, undergoing nonglioma brain surgery, or in good health (not recorded which). CDR3 in amino acids: CASSLITATDTQYF. Here the CDR3 DNA reads TGTGCCAGCAGCTTGATAACAGCCACAGATACGCAGTATTTT.